This T cell receptor (beta chain) was obtained from a study of prognosis after radiotherapy for stage I lung cancer. The TCR beta CDR3 region was amplified from genomic DNA, with two rounds of multiplex PCR being used for the amplification. Amplification in first-round PCR relied on primers specific to each TRBV and TRBJ gene. TCRdb fed the multiplex PCR reads into MiXCR, producing one record per CDR3 protein. The table shows roughly 26,000 distinct CDR3 sequences, with 25% to 30% occurring only once. This clonotype came up many times. The germline gene is not matched at one end of the junction; a read error may be the cause. This receptor was identified in a donor over 45 with non-small cell lung cancer. This specimen was PBMCs, taken before or after stereotactic body radiation therapy (not recorded which).

DNA of the CDR3: TGTGCCACCAGTGATCCCAAAGGGGGCTCCTACAATGAGCGGTTCTTC. The encoded protein is CATSDPKGGSYNERFF. This chain uses TRBV24-1 with TRBJ2-1, with 7 bases fitting TRBD1. The CDR3 sequence is 16 residues long. Germline V gene lookup returns CDR1 KGHDR and CDR2 SFDVKD.